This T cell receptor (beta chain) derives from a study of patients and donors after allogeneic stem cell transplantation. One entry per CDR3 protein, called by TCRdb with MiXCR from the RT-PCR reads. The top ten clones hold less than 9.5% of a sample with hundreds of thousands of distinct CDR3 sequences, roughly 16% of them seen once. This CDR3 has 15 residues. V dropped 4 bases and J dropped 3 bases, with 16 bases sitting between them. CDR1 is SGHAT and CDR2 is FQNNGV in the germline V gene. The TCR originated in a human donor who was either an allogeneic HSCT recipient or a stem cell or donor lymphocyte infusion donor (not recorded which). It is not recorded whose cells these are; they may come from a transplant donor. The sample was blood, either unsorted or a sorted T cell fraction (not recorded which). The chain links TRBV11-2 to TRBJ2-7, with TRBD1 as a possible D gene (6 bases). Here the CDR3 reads CASSSQGQGLYEQYF. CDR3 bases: TGTGCCAGCAGCTCGCAGGGGCAGGGGCTCTACGAGCAGTACTTC.